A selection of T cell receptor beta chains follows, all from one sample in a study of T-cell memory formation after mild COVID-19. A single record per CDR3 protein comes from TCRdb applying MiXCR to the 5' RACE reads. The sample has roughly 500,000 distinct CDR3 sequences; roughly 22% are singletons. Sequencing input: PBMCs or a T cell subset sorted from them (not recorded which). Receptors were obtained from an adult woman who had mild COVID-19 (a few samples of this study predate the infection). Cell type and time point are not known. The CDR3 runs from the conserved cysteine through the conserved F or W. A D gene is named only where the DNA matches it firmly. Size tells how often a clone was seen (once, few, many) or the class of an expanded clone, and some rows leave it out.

DNA: TGCGCCAGCAGCTTGGCCGCACAGGGGATATCCGGGGAGCTGTTTTTT
CDR3: CASSLAAQGISGELFF
size: few
J: TRBJ2-2
D: TRBD1
V: TRBV5-1

DNA: TGCGCCAGCAGCCAGGGACAGGGACACACCGGGGAGCTGTTTTTT
CDR3: CASSQGQGHTGELFF
size: few
J: TRBJ2-2
D: TRBD1
V: TRBV5-1

DNA: TGTGCCAGCAGCCCCCGGGGGCCAGGCACAGATACGCAGTATTTT
CDR3: CASSPRGPGTDTQYF
size: .
J: TRBJ2-3
D: .
V: TRBV6-5

DNA: TGCGCCAGCAGCCAGCCTCCCCGGACGTGGAGTGCTAGCACAGATACGCAGTATTTT
CDR3: CASSQPPRTWSASTDTQYF
size: few
J: TRBJ2-3
D: .
V: TRBV4-1

DNA: TGTGCCAGCAGTCTTAGCGGGAGTGGGAACGAGCAGTACTTC
CDR3: CASSLSGSGNEQYF
size: few
J: TRBJ2-7
D: TRBD2
V: TRBV12-3/TRBV12-4

DNA: TGTGCCATTAACGACCGGGACGGTCTATACGAGCAGTACTTC
CDR3: CAINDRDGLYEQYF
size: .
J: TRBJ2-7
D: .
V: TRBV2

DNA: TGTGCCAGTAGTACCCTAGCGGGAAGGCTCACAGATACGCAGTATTTT
CDR3: CASSTLAGRLTDTQYF
size: .
J: TRBJ2-3
D: TRBD2
V: TRBV19

DNA: TGTGCCAGCAGTTCCCGGGACAGGGGTATTACCGGGGAGCTGTTTTTT
CDR3: CASSSRDRGITGELFF
size: .
J: TRBJ2-2
D: TRBD1
V: TRBV12-3/TRBV12-4

DNA: TGCAGTGCTAGAGACCTAGCGGGAGAATTGAATGAGCAGTTCTTC
CDR3: CSARDLAGELNEQFF
size: .
J: TRBJ2-1
D: TRBD2
V: TRBV20-1

DNA: TGCAGCGTTTCGGGTGTTAGCACAGATACGCAGTATTTT
CDR3: CSVSGVSTDTQYF
size: many
J: TRBJ2-3
D: .
V: TRBV29-1

DNA: TGTGCCAGCAGCTCTGGCTCTGGAAACACCATATATTTT
CDR3: CASSSGSGNTIYF
size: .
J: TRBJ1-3
D: .
V: TRBV7-2

DNA: TGTGCCAGCAGCACAGCCGGGACTAGCGGAACCTACGAGCAGTACTTC
CDR3: CASSTAGTSGTYEQYF
size: .
J: TRBJ2-7
D: TRBD2
V: TRBV7-2

DNA: TGTGCCAGCAGCTCGTCAAAAGTCCGACCCTCCAATGAAAAACTGTTTTTT
CDR3: CASSSSKVRPSNEKLFF
size: .
J: TRBJ1-4
D: .
V: TRBV5-6

DNA: TGTGCCAGCAGCTTATTCACCCTGGGACAGGGAAGTAGTGGCTACACCTTC
CDR3: CASSLFTLGQGSSGYTF
size: .
J: TRBJ1-2
D: TRBD1
V: TRBV11-2

DNA: TGTGCCAGCAGCTTGGGGGGGCAGCACTATGGCTACACCTTC
CDR3: CASSLGGQHYGYTF
size: few
J: TRBJ1-2
D: .
V: TRBV5-4

DNA: TGCGCCAGCAAACCGGGACAGGGGGCTGAAGCTTTCTTT
CDR3: CASKPGQGAEAFF
size: .
J: TRBJ1-1
D: TRBD1
V: TRBV5-1

DNA: TGTGCCAGCAGCTACACTTATAGCTCCTACAATGAGCAGTTCTTC
CDR3: CASSYTYSSYNEQFF
size: .
J: TRBJ2-1
D: .
V: TRBV7-7

DNA: TGTGCCAGCAGCTTAGAGACAGGGCTCGATGGCTACACCTTC
CDR3: CASSLETGLDGYTF
size: many
J: TRBJ1-2
D: TRBD1
V: TRBV11-2

DNA: TGTGCCAGCAGTGTATACCGGGACAGGGCTGAAGCTTTCTTT
CDR3: CASSVYRDRAEAFF
size: few
J: TRBJ1-1
D: TRBD1
V: TRBV6-1

DNA: TGTGCCAGCAGCCACGGACAGGAGGTCTCCTACAATGAGCAGTTCTTC
CDR3: CASSHGQEVSYNEQFF
size: .
J: TRBJ2-1
D: TRBD1
V: TRBV5-4

DNA: TGCGCCAGCAGCTTGGAATTTAGCACAGATACGCAGTATTTT
CDR3: CASSLEFSTDTQYF
size: .
J: TRBJ2-3
D: .
V: TRBV5-1

DNA: TGTGCCAGCAAAGGAGGGGAGGGACTCTTCACAGATACGCAGTATTTT
CDR3: CASKGGEGLFTDTQYF
size: .
J: TRBJ2-3
D: TRBD2
V: TRBV6-5

DNA: TGCAGTGCTCCTACAGGGTTTAACTATGGCTACACCTTC
CDR3: CSAPTGFNYGYTF
size: few
J: TRBJ1-2
D: .
V: TRBV20-1

DNA: TGCGCCAGCAGCCAAGAGGCGACAGCTGAAACCTACGAGCAGTACTTC
CDR3: CASSQEATAETYEQYF
size: few
J: TRBJ2-7
D: .
V: TRBV4-1

DNA: TGTGCCACCAGTGAACCGGTCGGGACTAGAGACTCAGATACGCAGTATTTT
CDR3: CATSEPVGTRDSDTQYF
size: .
J: TRBJ2-3
D: TRBD2
V: TRBV24-1

DNA: TGTGCCAGCAGTTTTAACAGCCTCCTCTCTGGGGCCAACGTCCTGACTTTC
CDR3: CASSFNSLLSGANVLTF
size: few
J: TRBJ2-6
D: .
V: TRBV6-5

DNA: TGTGCCAGCAGCGGACAGGGGCGGTCCTACAATGAGCAGTTCTTC
CDR3: CASSGQGRSYNEQFF
size: few
J: TRBJ2-1
D: TRBD1
V: TRBV27

DNA: TGCAGCGTTTCGGGACAGATGAGCTCCTACGAGCAGTACTTC
CDR3: CSVSGQMSSYEQYF
size: .
J: TRBJ2-7
D: TRBD1
V: TRBV29-1

DNA: TGTTCCAGCAGCCATAATGGTGCGTCAGGGCTCCCCAACGTCCTGACTTTC
CDR3: CSSSHNGASGLPNVLTF
size: .
J: TRBJ2-6
D: .
V: TRBV3-1

DNA: TGTGCCAGCTCTAACAGGGGCTCACCCCTCCACTTT
CDR3: CASSNRGSPLHF
size: .
J: TRBJ1-6
D: TRBD1
V: TRBV27

DNA: TGTGCTAGTGGTTCTAGCGGGAGGAAGTACAATGAGCAGTTCTTC
CDR3: CASGSSGRKYNEQFF
size: once
J: TRBJ2-1
D: TRBD2
V: TRBV12-5

DNA: TGTGCCAGCAGCCCCGGGACTAGCAGTTACAATGAGCAGTTCTTC
CDR3: CASSPGTSSYNEQFF
size: many
J: TRBJ2-1
D: TRBD2
V: TRBV5-1

DNA: TGTGCCAGCAGTCCGTTGGCCAACGTCCTGACTTTC
CDR3: CASSPLANVLTF
size: few
J: TRBJ2-6
D: .
V: TRBV12-3/TRBV12-4

DNA: TGTGCCAGCTCCCGGACAGGCGAACGCTATGGCTACACCTTC
CDR3: CASSRTGERYGYTF
size: .
J: TRBJ1-2
D: TRBD1
V: TRBV18

DNA: TGTGCCAGCTCACCAAGACTAGCGGGAGGTGAAAACGGGCAGTACTTC
CDR3: CASSPRLAGGENGQYF
size: .
J: TRBJ2-7
D: TRBD2
V: TRBV18

DNA: TGCAGCGTGCGACCTCGACTCAACAATGAGCAGTTCTTC
CDR3: CSVRPRLNNEQFF
size: few
J: TRBJ2-1
D: .
V: TRBV29-1

DNA: TGTGCTAGCAGCTTAGAGGCTCCGGGTAATGGTGAGCAGTTCTTC
CDR3: CASSLEAPGNGEQFF
size: few
J: TRBJ2-1
D: .
V: TRBV7-7

DNA: TGTGCCAGCAGTCGGGGGGCCCCATTACCCAATGAGCAGTTCTTC
CDR3: CASSRGAPLPNEQFF
size: few
J: TRBJ2-1
D: .
V: TRBV12-3/TRBV12-4

DNA: TGTGCCAGCAGCCCGGGACAGGGAATTAATGAAAAACTGTTTTTT
CDR3: CASSPGQGINEKLFF
size: once
J: TRBJ1-4
D: TRBD1
V: TRBV7-9

DNA: TGCAGCGTTGAAGCTTGGACTAGCGGGGGGGCAACAGATACGCAGTATTTT
CDR3: CSVEAWTSGGATDTQYF
size: .
J: TRBJ2-3
D: TRBD2
V: TRBV29-1

DNA: TGTGCCTGGAGAAAGGGGCAGGGGGGCAACGCTGAAGCTTTCTTT
CDR3: CAWRKGQGGNAEAFF
size: .
J: TRBJ1-1
D: TRBD1
V: TRBV30

DNA: TGTGCCATCAGCCGGACAGAGAACACTGAAGCTTTCTTT
CDR3: CAISRTENTEAFF
size: few
J: TRBJ1-1
D: .
V: TRBV10-3

DNA: TGTGCCACGCGAGCGGGAGGGCCAGGTCAAGAGACCCAGTACTTC
CDR3: CATRAGGPGQETQYF
size: .
J: TRBJ2-5
D: TRBD2
V: TRBV15

DNA: TGTGCCAGCAGAAGGGACAGGGTGAATTCACCCCTCCACTTT
CDR3: CASRRDRVNSPLHF
size: .
J: TRBJ1-6
D: TRBD1
V: TRBV7-3

DNA: TGTGCCAGCAGCTTCCCGGGGAGGCCCCAGCATTTT
CDR3: CASSFPGRPQHF
size: few
J: TRBJ1-5
D: .
V: TRBV7-2

DNA: TGTGCCAGCAGTGTTACCAGGGGGCGCGCTGACTATGGCTACACCTTC
CDR3: CASSVTRGRADYGYTF
size: .
J: TRBJ1-2
D: TRBD1
V: TRBV25-1

DNA: TGTGCCAGCAGCTTCGACTCATCAGATACGCAGTATTTT
CDR3: CASSFDSSDTQYF
size: .
J: TRBJ2-3
D: .
V: TRBV11-3

DNA: TGTGCCAGCAGTGAACAGGGGCCCACTGAAGCTTTCTTT
CDR3: CASSEQGPTEAFF
size: .
J: TRBJ1-1
D: TRBD1
V: TRBV12-3/TRBV12-4

DNA: TGTGCCAGCAGTGAAGCCCCTGCAGGCAAGCAGTATTTT
CDR3: CASSEAPAGKQYF
size: .
J: TRBJ2-3
D: .
V: TRBV2

DNA: TGCAGCGTTGGTAATTTTTGGGTCCGAAACACTGAAGCTTTCTTT
CDR3: CSVGNFWVRNTEAFF
size: many
J: TRBJ1-1
D: .
V: TRBV29-1

DNA: TGTGCCAGCAGTATCAGCTCTGGAAACACCATATATTTT
CDR3: CASSISSGNTIYF
size: .
J: TRBJ1-3
D: .
V: TRBV6-5

DNA: TGTGCCAGCAGCCGTCGGACGAGCTCTGGGGCCAACGTCCTGACTTTC
CDR3: CASSRRTSSGANVLTF
size: few
J: TRBJ2-6
D: .
V: TRBV28

DNA: TGTGCCAGCAGCTGGGTCATGCGCAGCTCCTACAATGAGCAGTTCTTC
CDR3: CASSWVMRSSYNEQFF
size: .
J: TRBJ2-1
D: .
V: TRBV7-6

DNA: TGTGCCAGTAGTATAGATGATGGCCGGAGGATCTACGAGCAGTACTTC
CDR3: CASSIDDGRRIYEQYF
size: few
J: TRBJ2-7
D: .
V: TRBV19

DNA: TGTGCCAGCAACGCGGGCACTGAAGCTTTCTTT
CDR3: CASNAGTEAFF
size: .
J: TRBJ1-1
D: .
V: TRBV5-6

DNA: TGTGCCAGCAGCTTAGGGGTCTTGGAGCAGTACTTC
CDR3: CASSLGVLEQYF
size: .
J: TRBJ2-7
D: .
V: TRBV11-2

DNA: TGTGCCACCAGCCCCTCGTCCGGGATTTCTCCCAATGAGCAGTTCTTC
CDR3: CATSPSSGISPNEQFF
size: .
J: TRBJ2-1
D: .
V: TRBV24-1

DNA: TGTGCCAGCTCAATGGACCTGGGGTACGAGCAGTACTTC
CDR3: CASSMDLGYEQYF
size: .
J: TRBJ2-7
D: .
V: TRBV18

DNA: TGCGCCAGCAGCTTCAGGTCGGCTAGCGGGAGAGGTGAGCAGTTCTTC
CDR3: CASSFRSASGRGEQFF
size: .
J: TRBJ2-1
D: TRBD2
V: TRBV5-1